The sequence of this TCR beta chain was determined in a study of blood T cell repertoires in COVID-19. Whole-study context: COVID-19 samples, acute and convalescent, were from the United States, Italy and Spain. From T cells, B-cell-depleted T cells, or PBMCs came the material, which was cDNA or gDNA.

Per the germline V gene, CDR1 is MNHEY and CDR2 is SVGAGI. Germline trimming cut 6 bases from V and 2 bases from J; bases unmatched to any gene: 7. The CDR3 length is 14 residues. In the authors' workflow: Estimation of nucleated cell counts was performed using reference gene primer amplification. Some clones are missing from TCRdb's copy, which holds only in-frame ones; the method was immunoSEQ multiplex PCR. The D gene and trimming were derived from the DNA, and the V and J assignments and clone size from that table. There are about 49,000 clones in the sample; more than 85% occur only once, and around 5% lies in the top ten.

Sequences were obtained from peripheral blood. J is TRBJ2-7 and V is TRBV6-5; 7 bases line up with TRBD1. This sequence was found in a man aged 40-49 years with active COVID-19. CDR3 sequence reads: CASRFQGVPYEQYF. CDR3 coding DNA: TGTGCCAGCAGGTTTCAGGGGGTTCCCTACGAGCAGTACTTC.